The source of this TCR beta chain is a study of blood T cell repertoires in COVID-19. Clones were read by immunoSEQ multiplex PCR, and TCRdb kept only the in-frame ones, dropping some. The sample comprises 150,000 to 180,000 clones, approximately 80% of which are singletons, and 9.5% to 13% rests with the top ten. The CDR3 runs 14 residues. Trimming took off 6 bases at V and 2 bases at J, with 11 bases between the two ends. The V gene's germline CDR1 is MNHEY and CDR2 SVGAGI. This clone was observed a single time. This clonotype was obtained from a woman between 55 and 75 years old with COVID-19, enrolled during active disease. The V call is TRBV6-5, the J call TRBJ1-5, with a tentative D call TRBD1 (6 bases). The sequenced sample was peripheral blood. This CDR3 is CASSPQGRNQPQHF. The CDR3 nucleotides read TGTGCCAGCAGCCCACAGGGTCGCAATCAGCCCCAGCATTTT.